This T cell receptor beta chain was sequenced for a study of blood T cell repertoires in COVID-19. The authors' processing: Amplification of reference gene primers provided the estimated nucleated cell counts. Profiling relied on immunoSEQ multiplex PCR, and the TCRdb table lists in-frame clones only, not all of them. The DNA gave D and trimming, while V, J and clone size come from that table. The sample carries 120,000 or so clones, about 92% recorded once. Trimming took off 6 bases at V and 0 bases at J, with 14 bases between the two ends. The length of the CDR3 is 15 residues. Germline V lookup: CDR1 KGHSH, CDR2 LQKENI.

Sequenced input: peripheral blood. The rearrangement uses TRBV18 and TRBJ1-2, with D possibly matching TRBD1 (6 bases). The source of this sequence is a man aged 55-75 years with COVID-19, enrolled during active disease. CDR3 sequence reads: CASSLDRRSNYGYTF. The DNA for the CDR3 is TGTGCCAGCTCGCTGGACAGACGATCTAACTATGGCTACACCTTC.